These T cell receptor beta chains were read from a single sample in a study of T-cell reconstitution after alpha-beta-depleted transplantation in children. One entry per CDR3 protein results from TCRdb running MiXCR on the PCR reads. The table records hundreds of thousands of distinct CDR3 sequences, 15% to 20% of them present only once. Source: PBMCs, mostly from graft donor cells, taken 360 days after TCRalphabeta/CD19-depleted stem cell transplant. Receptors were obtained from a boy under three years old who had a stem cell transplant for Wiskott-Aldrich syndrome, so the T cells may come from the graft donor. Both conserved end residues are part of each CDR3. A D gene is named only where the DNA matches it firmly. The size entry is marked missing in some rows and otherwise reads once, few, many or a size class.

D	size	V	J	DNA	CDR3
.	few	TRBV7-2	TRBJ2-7	TGTGCCAGCAGCTTAAGGGGCGGGATTGGGACCTACGAGCAGTACTTC	CASSLRGGIGTYEQYF
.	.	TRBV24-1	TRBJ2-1	TGTGCCACCAGTAACCCGCGGGAGCAGTTCTTC	CATSNPREQFF
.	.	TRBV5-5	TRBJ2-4	TGTGCCAGCAGCTTGGGGATGGACATTCAGTACTTC	CASSLGMDIQYF
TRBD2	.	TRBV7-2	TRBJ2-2	TGTGCCAGCAGCTTCCCTAGCGGGAGGGCCGGGGAGCTGTTTTTT	CASSFPSGRAGELFF
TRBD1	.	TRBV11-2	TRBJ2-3	TGTGCCAGCAGCAGAAGGGACAGGCATTATTCTAGCACAGATACGCAGTATTTT	CASSRRDRHYSSTDTQYF
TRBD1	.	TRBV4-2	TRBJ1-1	TGTGCCAGCAGCCAACTTGGGACAGGGTGGAACACTGAAGCTTTCTTT	CASSQLGTGWNTEAFF
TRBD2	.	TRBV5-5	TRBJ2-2	TGTGCCAGCAGCCGTACTAGCGCGAACACCGGGGAGCTGTTTTTT	CASSRTSANTGELFF
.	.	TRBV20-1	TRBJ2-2	TGCAGTGCTAGACCTCCAGGGAGAAGCGGGACCGGGGAGCTGTTTTTT	CSARPPGRSGTGELFF
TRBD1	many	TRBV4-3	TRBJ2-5	TGCGCCAGCAGCCTAGCTGGGACAGTTAAAGAGACCCAGTACTTC	CASSLAGTVKETQYF
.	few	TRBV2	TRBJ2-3	TGTGCCAGCAGTGACCCCGGGCGACGTACGCAGTATTTT	CASSDPGRRTQYF
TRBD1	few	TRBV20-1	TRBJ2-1	TGCAGTGCTAGAACCCTGGACAGGGGATTCCTAGACCGTGAGCAGTTCTTC	CSARTLDRGFLDREQFF
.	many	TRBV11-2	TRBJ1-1	TGTGCCAGCAGCTTAGATGGTCGGGGCCGGAACACTGAAGCTTTCTTT	CASSLDGRGRNTEAFF
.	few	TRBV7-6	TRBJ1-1	TGTGCCAGCAGCTTAGGGGGGGTGACTGAAGCTTTCTTT	CASSLGGVTEAFF
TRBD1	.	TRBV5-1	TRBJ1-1	TGCGCCAGCAGCCAACGAACAGGGGCGAACACTGAAGCTTTCTTT	CASSQRTGANTEAFF
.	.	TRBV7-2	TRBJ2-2	TGTGCCAGCAGCTTGCAGGCCACCGGGGAGCTGTTTTTT	CASSLQATGELFF
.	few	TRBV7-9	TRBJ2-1	TGTGCCAGCAGCTTTCCCCCTTCGGGGCAAATCTACAATGAGCAGTTCTTC	CASSFPPSGQIYNEQFF
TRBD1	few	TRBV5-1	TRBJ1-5	TGCGCCAGCAGCTTGAGGCCGACAGGGTATGGTAGCAATCAGCCCCAGCATTTT	CASSLRPTGYGSNQPQHF
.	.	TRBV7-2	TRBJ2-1	TGTGCCAGCAGCTTAGAAGCGGCGGGTGAGCAGTTCTTC	CASSLEAAGEQFF
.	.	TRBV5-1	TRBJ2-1	TGCGCCAGCAGCTTGGTCCGGGACCAAGGGGAGTTCTTC	CASSLVRDQGEFF
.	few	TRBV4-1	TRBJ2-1	TGCGCCAGCAGTCCCCCAAAGAGGGCTTCCTCCTACAATGAGCAGTTCTTC	CASSPPKRASSYNEQFF
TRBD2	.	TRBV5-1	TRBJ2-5	TGCGCCAGCAGCTTGGGTGGGACTAGCGGGGCCTACCAAGAGACCCAGTACTTC	CASSLGGTSGAYQETQYF
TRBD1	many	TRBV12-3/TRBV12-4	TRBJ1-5	TGTGCCAGCAGCCCGGACAGGTTCAATCAGCCCCAGCATTTT	CASSPDRFNQPQHF
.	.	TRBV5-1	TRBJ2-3	TGCGCCAGCAGCTTGGGTAGTACCCAGGCAGATACGCAGTATTTT	CASSLGSTQADTQYF
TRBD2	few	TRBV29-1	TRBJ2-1	TGCAGCGTTTGGCTAGCGGGAGGGGGAGAATCCTACAATGAGCAGTTCTTC	CSVWLAGGGESYNEQFF
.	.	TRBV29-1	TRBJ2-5	TGCAGCGTTCAATTAGGGGAGACCCAGTACTTC	CSVQLGETQYF
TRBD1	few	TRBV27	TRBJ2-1	TGTGCCAGCAGTTTGATTGACAGGGTGAACAATGAGCAGTTCTTC	CASSLIDRVNNEQFF
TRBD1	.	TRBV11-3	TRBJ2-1	TGTGCCAGCAGCTTTTACGACAGGGCCGAATATGAGCAGTTCTTC	CASSFYDRAEYEQFF
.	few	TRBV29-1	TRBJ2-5	TGCAGCGTTGAAGATCTAACGGGCGAGACCCAGTACTTC	CSVEDLTGETQYF
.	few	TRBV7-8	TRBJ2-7	TGTGCCAGCAGCTTGGCAAATCCCCCCGTTGGCCCCAGGCTATTC	CASSLANPPVGPRLF
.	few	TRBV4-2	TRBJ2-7	TGTGCCAGCAGCCAAGATAGTACTAGCTTCTCCTACGAGCAGTACTTC	CASSQDSTSFSYEQYF
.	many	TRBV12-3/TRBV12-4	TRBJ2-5	TGTGCCAGCAGTTTATGGGCGGAGGAGACCCAGTACTTC	CASSLWAEETQYF
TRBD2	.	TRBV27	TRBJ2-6	TGTGCCAGCAGTACCGCGGGGGCTGGGGCCAACGTCCTGACTTTC	CASSTAGAGANVLTF
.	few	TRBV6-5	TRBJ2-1	TGTGCCAGCAGTTTCCAAAAGGCCGGTCTTTTCTACAATGAGCAGTTCTTC	CASSFQKAGLFYNEQFF
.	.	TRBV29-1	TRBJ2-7	TGCAGCGTTGAAGAGGGAGGAACAGGGGACGAGCAGTACTTC	CSVEEGGTGDEQYF
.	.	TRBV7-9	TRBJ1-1	TGTGCCAGCAGCTTTATCCCATCGGAAGCTTTCTTT	CASSFIPSEAFF
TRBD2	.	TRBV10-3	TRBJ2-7	TGTGCCATCAGTGATTCGGGACTAATGTACTACGAGCAGTACTTC	CAISDSGLMYYEQYF
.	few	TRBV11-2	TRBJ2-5	TGTGCCAGCAGCTTATCCCCTAGCGTCTGGGGGGAGACCCAGTACTTC	CASSLSPSVWGETQYF
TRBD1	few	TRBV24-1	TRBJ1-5	TGTGCCACCAGGCCCAGGGGGCTGGGGGGGCCCCAGCATTTT	CATRPRGLGGPQHF
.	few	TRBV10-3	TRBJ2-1	TGTGCCATCAGTGAGTCCTTTCTGGGAAATGAGCAGTTCTTC	CAISESFLGNEQFF
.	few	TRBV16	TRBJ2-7	TGTGCCAGCAGCGGCTTAGACAGTCCCCTAGTCTACGAGCAGTACTTC	CASSGLDSPLVYEQYF
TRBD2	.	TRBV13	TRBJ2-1	TGTGCCAGCAGCGGTCAGGGAGGGACCTTCAACAATGAGCAGTTCTTC	CASSGQGGTFNNEQFF
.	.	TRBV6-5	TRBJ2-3	TGTGCCAGCAGTTACCAGGGGATCTGGACAGATACGCAGTATTTT	CASSYQGIWTDTQYF
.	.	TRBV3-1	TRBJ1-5	TGTGCCAGCAGCCAGAGAAGCAATCAGCCCCAGCATTTT	CASSQRSNQPQHF
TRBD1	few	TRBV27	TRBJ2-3	TGTGCCAGCAGTCCCCTTAGGATACGGACAGGGGTCTCAGATACGCAGTATTTT	CASSPLRIRTGVSDTQYF
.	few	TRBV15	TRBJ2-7	TGTGCCACCAGCAAAGGGACGGTTACCTACGAGCAGTACTTC	CATSKGTVTYEQYF
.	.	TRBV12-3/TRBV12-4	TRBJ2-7	TGTGCCAGCAGTCCTTCTGTCCACGAGCAGTACTTC	CASSPSVHEQYF
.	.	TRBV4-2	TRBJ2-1	TGTGCCAGCAGCCAAACTGGGTTCGGGGGGCCCATTATCTCCTACAATGAGCAGTTCTTC	CASSQTGFGGPIISYNEQFF
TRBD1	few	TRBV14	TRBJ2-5	TGTGCCAGCAGCCAAACGCCGGACAGGAAAGAGACCCAGTACTTC	CASSQTPDRKETQYF
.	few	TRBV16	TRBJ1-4	TGTGCCAGCAGCCTTCCCGGACGCGGCGAAAAACTGTTTTTT	CASSLPGRGEKLFF
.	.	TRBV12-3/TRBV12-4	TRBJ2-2	TGTGCCAGCAGTTTAGGGGGGGGGCCCATCGGGGAGCTGTTTTTT	CASSLGGGPIGELFF
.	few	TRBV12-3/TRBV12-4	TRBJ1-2	TGTGCCAGCAGCTACGGGCCCAACTATGGCTACACCTTC	CASSYGPNYGYTF
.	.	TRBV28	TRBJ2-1	TGTGCCAGCAGTTTTTCCCCCGGCTCCTACAATGAGCAGTTCTTC	CASSFSPGSYNEQFF
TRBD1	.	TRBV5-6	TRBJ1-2	TGTGCCAGCAGCTCGACAGGGGAACCCTTTGGCTACACCTTC	CASSSTGEPFGYTF